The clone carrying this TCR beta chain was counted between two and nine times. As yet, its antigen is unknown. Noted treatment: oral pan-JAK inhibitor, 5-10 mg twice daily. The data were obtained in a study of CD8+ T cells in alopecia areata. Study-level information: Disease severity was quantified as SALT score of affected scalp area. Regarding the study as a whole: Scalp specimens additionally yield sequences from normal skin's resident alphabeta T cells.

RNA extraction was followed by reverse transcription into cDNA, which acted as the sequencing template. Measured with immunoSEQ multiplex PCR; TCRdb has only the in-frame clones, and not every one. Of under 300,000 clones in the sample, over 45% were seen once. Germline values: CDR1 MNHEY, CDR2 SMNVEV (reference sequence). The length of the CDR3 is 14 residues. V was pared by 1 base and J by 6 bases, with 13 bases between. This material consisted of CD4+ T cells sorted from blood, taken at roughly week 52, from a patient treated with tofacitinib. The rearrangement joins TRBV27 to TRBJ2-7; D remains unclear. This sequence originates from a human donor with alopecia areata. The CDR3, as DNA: TGTGCCAGCAGTTTATTAGGGATCCCCTCCGAGCAGTACTTC. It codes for CASSLLGIPSEQYF.